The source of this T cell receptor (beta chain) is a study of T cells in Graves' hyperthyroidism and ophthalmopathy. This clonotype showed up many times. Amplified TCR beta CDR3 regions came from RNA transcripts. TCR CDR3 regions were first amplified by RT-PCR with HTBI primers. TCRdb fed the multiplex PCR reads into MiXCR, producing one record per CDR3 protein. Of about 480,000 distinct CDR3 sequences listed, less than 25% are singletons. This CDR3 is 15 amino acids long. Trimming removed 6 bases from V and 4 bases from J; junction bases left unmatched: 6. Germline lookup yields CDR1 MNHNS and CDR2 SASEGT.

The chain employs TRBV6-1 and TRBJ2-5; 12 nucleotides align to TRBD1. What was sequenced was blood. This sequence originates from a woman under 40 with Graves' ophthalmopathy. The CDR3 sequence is CASSHGDRGPETQYF. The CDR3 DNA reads TGTGCCAGCAGCCACGGGGACAGGGGGCCAGAGACCCAGTACTTC.